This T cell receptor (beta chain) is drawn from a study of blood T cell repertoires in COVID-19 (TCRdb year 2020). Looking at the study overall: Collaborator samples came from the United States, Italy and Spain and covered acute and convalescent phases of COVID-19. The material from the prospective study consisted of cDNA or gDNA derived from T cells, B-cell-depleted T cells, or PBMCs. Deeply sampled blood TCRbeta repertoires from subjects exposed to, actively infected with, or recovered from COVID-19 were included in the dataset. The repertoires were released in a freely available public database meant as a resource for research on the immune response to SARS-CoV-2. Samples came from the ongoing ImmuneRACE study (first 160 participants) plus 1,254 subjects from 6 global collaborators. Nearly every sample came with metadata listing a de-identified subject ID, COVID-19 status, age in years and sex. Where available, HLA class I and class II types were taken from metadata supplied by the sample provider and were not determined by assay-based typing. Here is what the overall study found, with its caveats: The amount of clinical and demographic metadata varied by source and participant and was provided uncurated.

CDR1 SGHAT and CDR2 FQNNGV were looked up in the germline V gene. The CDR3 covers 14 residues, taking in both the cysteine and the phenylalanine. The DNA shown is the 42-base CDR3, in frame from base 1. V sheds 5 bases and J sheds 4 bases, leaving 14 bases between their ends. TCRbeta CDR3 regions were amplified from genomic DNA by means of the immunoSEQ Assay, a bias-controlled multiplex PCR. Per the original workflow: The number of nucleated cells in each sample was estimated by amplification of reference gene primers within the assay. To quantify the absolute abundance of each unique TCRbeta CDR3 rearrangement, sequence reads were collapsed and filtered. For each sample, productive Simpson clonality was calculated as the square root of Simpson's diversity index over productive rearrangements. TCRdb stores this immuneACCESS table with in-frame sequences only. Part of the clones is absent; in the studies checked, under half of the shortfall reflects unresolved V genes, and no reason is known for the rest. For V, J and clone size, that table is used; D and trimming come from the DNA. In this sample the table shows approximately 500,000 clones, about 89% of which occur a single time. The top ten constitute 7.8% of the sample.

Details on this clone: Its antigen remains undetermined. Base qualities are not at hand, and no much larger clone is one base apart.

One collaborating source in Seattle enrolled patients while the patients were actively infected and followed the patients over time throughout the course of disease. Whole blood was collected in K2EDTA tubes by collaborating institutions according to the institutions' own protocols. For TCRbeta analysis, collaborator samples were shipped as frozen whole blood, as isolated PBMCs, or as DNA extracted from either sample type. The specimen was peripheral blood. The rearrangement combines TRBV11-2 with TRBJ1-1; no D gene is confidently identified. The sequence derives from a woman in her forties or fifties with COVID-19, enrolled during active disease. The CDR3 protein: CASSPHPRGTEAFF. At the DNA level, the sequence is TGTGCCAGCAGCCCGCATCCCCGGGGCACTGAAGCTTTCTTT. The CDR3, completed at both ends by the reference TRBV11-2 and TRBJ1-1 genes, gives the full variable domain EAGVAQSPRYKIIEKRQSVAFWCNPISGHATLYWYQQILGQGPKLLIQFQNNGVVDDSQLPKDRFSAERLKGVDSTLKIQPAKLEDSAVYLCASSPHPRGTEAFFGQGTRLTVV.